This is a list of T cell receptor beta chains from one sample in a study of CD4+ T cells in melanoma. The data were produced by immunoSEQ multiplex PCR, yet TCRdb's version contains in-frame clones alone and is incomplete. The sample contains some 9,500 clones, 73% of which appear only once. The sample was cells from a culture (not recorded whether cultured in vitro). The receptors stem from a human donor with melanoma. CDR3s include the opening cysteine and the closing phenylalanine or tryptophan. D genes are given only for firm matches. Clone size is given for some rows only: seen once, a few or many times, or a class if the clone is expanded.

TGTGCCAGCAGTAAAGGACTTGACACAGATACGCAGTATTTT CASSKGLDTDTQYF - - TRBV27 14 TRBJ2-3
TGCGCCAGCAGCTTGGCGGTGGGGGGTCGGGACGAGCAGTACTTC CASSLAVGGRDEQYF - - TRBV5-1 15 TRBJ2-7
TGTGCCAGCTCACCACTCGTTTCCCGGTGGACTAGCTCCCCCTACAATGAGCAGTTCTTC CASSPLVSRWTSSPYNEQFF - TRBD2 TRBV18 20 TRBJ2-1
TGTGCCAGCAGCCCCATGACAGTGAGCTCCTACGAGCAGTACTTC CASSPMTVSSYEQYF - - TRBV9 15 TRBJ2-7
TGTGCCAGCAGCTTCATTGGGGTAAACACCGGGGAGCTGTTTTTT CASSFIGVNTGELFF - - TRBV2 15 TRBJ2-2
TGTGCCAGCAGCCAACAGGGGAATAATCAGCCCCAGCATTTT CASSQQGNNQPQHF medium-sized TRBD1 TRBV5-4 14 TRBJ1-5
TGTGCCAGTAGTGTACAGGGCCGTGGCACTGAAGCTTTCTTT CASSVQGRGTEAFF - - TRBV19 14 TRBJ1-1
TGTGCCAGCAGTAATACCCCCGGGAGCTCCTATAATTCACCCCTCCACTTT CASSNTPGSSYNSPLHF once - TRBV9 17 TRBJ1-6
TGTGCCAGCAGCCCTGGGACAGCCGAAGCTAATGAAAAACTGTTTTTT CASSPGTAEANEKLFF - TRBD1 TRBV3-1/TRBV3-2 16 TRBJ1-4
TGTGCCAGCAGTCCCCAAGGCCTGACTAGTACAGATACGCAGTATTTT CASSPQGLTSTDTQYF - - TRBV11-3 16 TRBJ2-3
TGTGCCAGTAGTACCTCGAACGGCTACACCTTC CASSTSNGYTF - - TRBV19 11 TRBJ1-2
TGTGCCAGCAGCTTAGGCCAGCCTCCCTACGAGCAGTACTTC CASSLGQPPYEQYF - - TRBV11-1 14 TRBJ2-7
TGTGCCAGCAGTGAATGGCGAGAAGCTTTCTTT CASSEWREAFF few - TRBV25-1 11 TRBJ1-1
TGTGCCACCACGCGCGCGGCAGGGACTGGGCAGCCCCAGCATTTT CATTRAAGTGQPQHF - - TRBV19 15 TRBJ1-5
TGTGCCTGGACGCGCAAGAGGAACACCGGGGAGCTGTTTTTT CAWTRKRNTGELFF - - TRBV30 14 TRBJ2-2
TGTGCCAGCAGTTGGCTCATGAACACTGAAGCTTTCTTT CASSWLMNTEAFF - - TRBV12-3/TRBV12-4 13 TRBJ1-1
TGTGCCACCAGTGATTTGGGGGACCCACGGGGTGGGGAGACCCAGTACTTC CATSDLGDPRGGETQYF - - TRBV24-1 17 TRBJ2-5
TGCGCCAGCAGTACAGGGCTACGCGTCTACGAGCAGTACTTC CASSTGLRVYEQYF - - TRBV10-1 14 TRBJ2-7
TGTGCCAGCAGCATAAAAACCGGGACAGGCTACACCTTC CASSIKTGTGYTF few - TRBV7-2 13 TRBJ1-2
TGTGCTAGTGGGCGTGGACAGGGGGCAGAGACCCAGTACTTC CASGRGQGAETQYF - TRBD1 TRBV12-5 14 TRBJ2-5
TGTGCCAGCAGCTCATTGGACAGGGTAGGCTCCTACGAGCAGTACTTC CASSSLDRVGSYEQYF - TRBD1 TRBV7-2 16 TRBJ2-7
TGTGCCAGCAGCTCCTCGACAGGGAAGGATTCACCCCTCCACTTT CASSSSTGKDSPLHF - TRBD1 TRBV5-4 15 TRBJ1-6
TGTGCCAGCAGCGTAGGTCTGGGGGAGCTGTTTTTT CASSVGLGELFF - - TRBV9 12 TRBJ2-2
TGTGCCAGCAGCCCACGTGGTACTGAAGCTTTCTTT CASSPRGTEAFF - - TRBV16 12 TRBJ1-1
TGCGCCAGCAGCTTCGGCTCCCAAGAGACCCAGTACTTC CASSFGSQETQYF - - TRBV5-1 13 TRBJ2-5
TGTGCCAGCAGCCAAGGGGGGGGATGGAACACTGAAGCTTTCTTT CASSQGGGWNTEAFF - - TRBV4-2 15 TRBJ1-1
TGTGCCAGTAGTCCCGGCAGCACAGATACGCAGTATTTT CASSPGSTDTQYF - - TRBV19 13 TRBJ2-3
TGTGCCAGCAGATCTGGGACACTTATCTCCTACGAGCAGTACTTC CASRSGTLISYEQYF - - TRBV6-6 15 TRBJ2-7
TGCGCCAGCAGCTGGGGCGGGGGGCGCAATGAGCAGTTCTTC CASSWGGGRNEQFF - TRBD2 TRBV5-1 14 TRBJ2-1
TGTGCCAGCAGCCCGGAACTGACAGGTCTCGCTTCTGGCTACACCTTC CASSPELTGLASGYTF medium-sized - TRBV7-6 16 TRBJ1-2
TGCGCCAGCAGCGCTGGGGGAGGACAGTTCCGCTCTGGAAACACCATATATTTT CASSAGGGQFRSGNTIYF - - TRBV5-1 18 TRBJ1-3
TGTGCCAGCTCCGAAAAGGGGACGCAGTATTTT CASSEKGTQYF - - TRBV6-5 11 TRBJ2-3
TGTGCCAGCAGCTTGCGACTGGGGGGTGAAGCTTTCTTT CASSLRLGGEAFF - - TRBV5-5 13 TRBJ1-1
TGTGCCAGCTCACCGATTGGGACAGGAAAAGGGGGAAACACCATATATTTT CASSPIGTGKGGNTIYF few TRBD1 TRBV18 17 TRBJ1-3
TGTGCCAGCAGCTTGAGCGGGGGGGCCCCCGGGGAGCTGTTTTTT CASSLSGGAPGELFF few TRBD2 TRBV7-2 15 TRBJ2-2
TGTGCCAGCAGCCCCAGGACAGGGTTCTCCTACGAGCAGTACTTC CASSPRTGFSYEQYF - TRBD1 TRBV7-6 15 TRBJ2-7
TGTGCCAGCAGCACCCAAGGACAGGCAACTAATGAAAAACTGTTTTTT CASSTQGQATNEKLFF - TRBD1 TRBV7-9 16 TRBJ1-4
TGTGCCAGCAGCTTAGGCTTACCCACAGATACGCAGTATTTT CASSLGLPTDTQYF - - TRBV7-9 14 TRBJ2-3
TGTGCCAGCAGCAGAAGAAGAAGGGGAGGCACCTACGAGCAGTACTTC CASSRRRRGGTYEQYF few - TRBV21-1 16 TRBJ2-7
TGTGCCAGCAGCAGACAGGGCCACGGCTACACCTTC CASSRQGHGYTF - TRBD1 TRBV6-5 12 TRBJ1-2
TGTGCCAGCAGTTACTCGCTAGCGGGGGGGCGGGAGACCCAGTACTTC CASSYSLAGGRETQYF once TRBD2 TRBV6-6 16 TRBJ2-5
TGCAGTGCTAGTAGGCGGGGCAATGAAAAACTGTTTTTT CSASRRGNEKLFF - - TRBV20-1 13 TRBJ1-4
TGTGCCAGCAGCCAAGGATTGGGCACTGAAGCTTTCTTT CASSQGLGTEAFF - - TRBV4-2 13 TRBJ1-1
TGTGCCAGCAGCTTAGACACAAGAAACACTGAAGCTTTCTTT CASSLDTRNTEAFF - - TRBV9 14 TRBJ1-1
TGTGCCAGCAGCTTAGAGGGAGACGTACGGGACACTGAAGCTTTCTTT CASSLEGDVRDTEAFF - - TRBV13 16 TRBJ1-1